Below are 19 T cell receptor beta chains sequenced from a single sample in a study of OX40 agonist ivuxolimab in advanced cancers. Libraries were constructed by the immunoSEQ multiplex PCR assay. The immuneACCESS repertoire file appears here via TCRdb, limited to in-frame rearrangements. These files lack a portion of the clones; in checked studies, under half of the deficit traces to unresolved V genes, and the cause of the others is not known. Across this sample there are around 61,000 clones, with over 65% seen only once. The ten largest clones capture 2% to 3% of the sample. The input for sequencing was CD4+ or CD8+ T cells sorted from blood, taken in a trial of the OX40 agonist ivuxolimab. These receptors originate from an adult with an advanced solid tumor such as melanoma, head and neck, liver or kidney cancer.

V and J are TRBV15 and TRBJ1-1; D is uncertain. Germline-derived CDR1 and CDR2 are LNHNV and YYDKDF (reference sequence). The V and J ends lost 1 base and 2 bases respectively, with 17 bases between them. The CDR3 is made up of 17 amino acids. In DNA, the CDR3 is TGTGCCACCAGCAGAGTCCCAGACCGAAGACTCAACACTGAAGCTTTCTTT. Encoded protein: CATSRVPDRRLNTEAFF.

The J gene is TRBJ2-6, the V gene TRBV30, with D tentatively TRBD1 (6 bases). The germline gives CDR1 GTSNPN, CDR2 SVGIG (reference sequence). The CDR3 has 18 amino acids. Between the trimmed V and J ends, which lost 0 bases and 2 bases, there was a span of 17 bases. Here the CDR3 reads CAWSVNTGLSTGANVLTF. The DNA of the CDR3 is TGTGCCTGGAGTGTTAACACAGGGTTATCTACTGGGGCCAACGTCCTGACTTTC. Based on the CDR3 plus reference TRBV30 and TRBJ2-6, the full variable domain is SQTIHQWPATLVQPVGSPLSLECTVEGTSNPNLYWYRQAAGRGLQLLFYSVGIGQISSEVPQNLSASRPQDRQFILSSKKLLLSDSGFYLCAWSVNTGLSTGANVLTFGAGSRLTVL.

The chain has TRBV29-1 and TRBJ2-3; TRBD1 might be the D (6 bases). CDR1 and CDR2 (germline): SQVTM, ANQGSEA. The CDR3 sequence is 14 residues long. The V end was cut by 5 bases, the J end by 0 bases, with 12 bases between. DNA for the CDR3: TGCAGCGTTCTCCTCAGGGGTAGCACAGATACGCAGTATTTT. It yields the protein CSVLLRGSTDTQYF.

This clone was seen more than once but under ten times. The chain carries TRBV7-2 and TRBJ1-1, with D unresolved. CDR1 and CDR2 (germline): SGHTA, FQGNSA. The V end was cut by 1 base, the J end by 8 bases, with 8 bases between. CDR3 length equals 12 residues. This chain's CDR3 is CASSLGVYEAFF. CDR3 in DNA: TGTGCCAGCAGCTTAGGTGTGTACGAAGCTTTCTTT.

CDR3 sequence (DNA): TGTGCCAGCTCGGGAGTGACCCCAAACACTGAAGCTTTCTTT. Translation: CASSGVTPNTEAFF. The genes are TRBV18 and TRBJ1-1, with D unclear. This CDR3 has 14 amino acids. The V and J ends lost 6 bases and 2 bases respectively, with 13 bases between them. CDR1 is KGHSH, CDR2 LQKENI, per germline.

The sample holds a few counts of this clone. This chain links TRBV5-5 with TRBJ1-5, with D possibly TRBD1 on 6 matching bases. The CDR3 loop spans 14 amino acids. Germline CDR1 is SGHKS and CDR2 is YYEKEE (reference sequence). V was pared by 2 bases and J by 4 bases, with 10 bases between. The CDR3 spells CASSFEGGNQPQHF. DNA of the CDR3: TGTGCCAGCAGCTTTGAGGGGGGTAATCAGCCCCAGCATTTT. The complete variable domain, with remaining parts taken from reference TRBV5-5 and TRBJ1-5, reads DAGVTQSPTHLIKTRGQQVTLRCSPISGHKSVSWYQQVLGQGPQFIFQYYEKEERGRGNFPDRFSARQFPNYSSELNVNALLLGDSALYLCASSFEGGNQPQHFGDGTRLSIL.

This clone was seen only once. A read error may account for a junction end that differs from germline. The chain joins TRBV14 to TRBJ2-7, with 11 nucleotides matching TRBD2. CDR1 is SGHDN, CDR2 FVKESK, per germline. The CDR3 spans 15 residues. DNA of the CDR3: TGTGCCAGCAGGCAAGGGACTAGCGGCTCCTACGAGCAGTACTTC. This codes for CASRQGTSGSYEQYF.

The chain combines TRBV20-1 with TRBJ2-5, with D uncertain. The CDR3 is made up of 10 amino acids. V shed 6 bases and J shed 3 bases, with 5 bases lying between them. Germline CDR1 reads DFQATT; CDR2 reads SNEGSKA (reference sequence). This CDR3 reads CSARKETQYF. In DNA, the CDR3 is TGCAGTGCCCGAAAAGAGACCCAGTACTTC.

Notes on this clone: Other DNA sequences in the same sample also yield this CDR3. The J gene is TRBJ1-3, the V gene TRBV5-5; D uncertain. The V and J ends lost 0 bases and 7 bases respectively, with 5 bases between them. The CDR3 is made up of 12 amino acids. Per germline, CDR1 SGHKS and CDR2 YYEKEE (reference sequence). As DNA, the CDR3 is TGTGCCAGCAGCTTGGAGGGTAACACCATATATTTT. Protein sequence: CASSLEGNTIYF.

The gene calls are TRBV6-1 and TRBJ1-1, with D uncertain. Germline assignment: CDR1 MNHNS and CDR2 SASEGT. V gave up 6 bases and J gave up 4 bases, with 18 bases separating them. This CDR3 comprises 15 residues. In DNA form, the CDR3 reads TGTGCCAGCAGCGACCCCGGAGGCGTGGTCACTGAAGCTTTCTTT. Its protein product is CASSDPGGVVTEAFF.

V gene TRBV2 combines with J gene TRBJ2-7, with a weak D call TRBD1 (6 bases). Trimming removed 6 bases at V and 3 bases at J, with 15 bases between. Germline lookup yields CDR1 SNHLY and CDR2 FYNNEI. The CDR3 is 14 amino acids. The CDR3 DNA reads TGTGCCAGCAGGGCTACCGGGACAAACTACGAGCAGTACTTC. Amino acid sequence: CASRATGTNYEQYF.

The chain joins TRBV5-4 to TRBJ2-5, with a weak D call TRBD2 (5 bases). Per the germline V gene, CDR1 is SGHNT and CDR2 is YYREEE (reference sequence). This CDR3 spans 13 amino acids. The ends were cut back, 5 bases at V and 2 bases at J, with 10 bases in the middle. CDR3 nucleotide sequence: TGTGCCAGCAGTCGCGGGTCTCAAGAGACCCAGTACTTC. Amino acid sequence: CASSRGSQETQYF.

V usage is TRBV7-2 and J usage is TRBJ1-3, with D perhaps matching TRBD1 (5 bases). The ends were cut back, 4 bases at V and 2 bases at J, with 9 bases in the middle. The germline CDR1 and CDR2 sequences are SGHTA and FQGNSA. The CDR3 spans 14 residues. In nucleotides, the CDR3 is TGTGCCAGCAGCTCGGGACTGGCTGGAAACACCATATATTTT. This gives the protein CASSSGLAGNTIYF.

V usage is TRBV11-2 and J usage is TRBJ1-4, with D uncertain. This CDR3 spans 18 amino acids. Germline V lookup: CDR1 SGHAT, CDR2 FQNNGV. V lost 4 bases, J lost 3 bases, and 21 bases lay in between. CDR3 amino acids: CASSSEGIWSPSNEKLFF. The CDR3, as DNA: TGTGCCAGCAGCTCAGAGGGAATTTGGAGCCCTTCTAATGAAAAACTGTTTTTT.

The chain recombines TRBV30 with TRBJ1-2; the D is unclear. The germline V gene encodes CDR1 GTSNPN and CDR2 SVGIG (reference sequence). CDR3 length equals 12 residues. Trimming stripped 1 base from V and 4 bases from J, with 7 bases between. As DNA, the CDR3 is TGTGCCTGGAGTGCCGACACCTATGGCTACACCTTC. Protein: CAWSADTYGYTF.

The genes are TRBV4-3 and TRBJ2-1; no definite D call. The CDR3 spans 14 residues. V shed 0 bases and J shed 9 bases, with 12 bases lying between them. The germline gives CDR1 LGHNA, CDR2 YSLEER. CDR3 DNA sequence: TGCGCCAGCAGCCAAGATAGAAGCTTTGGTGAGCAGTTCTTC. Translation: CASSQDRSFGEQFF.

This rearrangement joins TRBV11-3 to TRBJ1-3; TRBD1 aligns across 8 bases. The CDR3 consists of 16 residues. CDR1 SGHNT and CDR2 YENEEA come from the germline V gene. Losses at the gene ends were 3 bases for V and 2 bases for J; bases not matched to a gene: 6. CDR3 amino acids: CASSLRAGGPGNTIYF. The CDR3 region has the DNA TGTGCCAGCAGCTTGCGGGCAGGGGGCCCTGGAAACACCATATATTTT.

This chain connects TRBV18 to TRBJ2-7, with D possibly matching TRBD1 (6 bases). The CDR3 is made up of 16 amino acids. The germline V and J ends were trimmed by 1 base and 4 bases, with 17 bases remaining between them. Germline V gives CDR1 KGHSH, CDR2 LQKENI. The CDR3 spells CASSPRTVGDRYEQYF. The CDR3 DNA is TGTGCCAGCTCACCACGGACAGTAGGAGATAGGTACGAGCAGTACTTC.

V gene TRBV5-1 combines with J gene TRBJ2-1; D is uncertain. Germline CDR1 is SGHRS and CDR2 is YFSETQ. Trimming took 4 bases from V and 6 from J, leaving 5 bases between them. The CDR3 runs 11 residues. CDR3 in amino acids: CASSVSNEQFF. For the CDR3, the DNA is TGCGCCAGCAGCGTATCCAATGAGCAGTTCTTC.